The 8 T cell receptor beta chains given below trace back to one sample, sequenced in a study of T cells in Graves' hyperthyroidism and ophthalmopathy. Regions amplified from RNA transcripts were the TCR beta CDR3 regions. First-round RT-PCR targeting the TCR CDR3 was performed with the HTBI primer set. TCRdb recomputed calls from the multiplex PCR reads with MiXCR, one row per CDR3 protein. The table shows about 600,000 distinct CDR3 sequences, with 14% occurring only once. Sequenced sample: blood. The receptor set was obtained from a woman between 18 and 29 years old with Graves' ophthalmopathy.

This clonotype has ten or more counts. The chain has TRBV6-2 or TRBV6-3 and TRBJ2-7; D is unresolved. Trimming stripped 0 bases from V and 4 bases from J, with 7 bases between. This CDR3 contains 13 residues. Germline V lookup: CDR1 MNHEY, CDR2 SVGEGT. The CDR3 reads CASSYSTVYEQYF. DNA of the CDR3: TGTGCCAGCAGTTACTCGACGGTATACGAGCAGTACTTC.

This clonotype was recorded at least ten times. The chain joins TRBV3-1 to TRBJ2-5; D possibly corresponds to TRBD2 (6 bases). Trimming cost V 1 base and J 3 bases, with 9 bases left between them. Germline CDR1 is LGHDT and CDR2 is YNNKEL (reference sequence). This CDR3 is built from 14 residues. CDR3 DNA sequence: TGTGCCAGCAGCCAAGTGGGAGGCGAAGAGACCCAGTACTTC. Translation: CASSQVGGEETQYF.

As for this clonotype: A clone one base away is much larger, so this may be a read error. The chain links TRBV20-1 to TRBJ2-7, with 9 positions matching TRBD1. After removal of 5 bases from V and 1 base from J, the junction contained 3 bases not matched to a gene. The CDR3 extends over 13 amino acids. Per the germline V gene, CDR1 is DFQATT and CDR2 is SNEGSKA (reference sequence). CDR3 sequence reads: CSAPGTGSYEQYF. CDR3 coding DNA: TGCAGTGCTCCCGGGACAGGGTCCTACGAGCAGTACTTC.

This clonotype showed up just a few times. The V call is TRBV27, the J call TRBJ2-7; D possibly corresponds to TRBD2 (5 bases). Germline V gene sequence: CDR1 MNHEY, CDR2 SMNVEV (reference sequence). V gave up 6 bases and J gave up 7 bases, with 19 bases separating them. This CDR3 comprises 14 residues. This CDR3 is CASSRSRAGGEQYF. The CDR3 region has the DNA TGTGCCAGCAGCCGCTCAAGAGCAGGCGGGGAGCAGTACTTC.

This clonotype has just a few counts. The rearrangement joins TRBV9 to TRBJ2-1, with 7 bases fitting TRBD2. The CDR3 contains 18 residues. Germline V gene sequence: CDR1 SGDLS, CDR2 YYNGEE. Losses at the gene ends were 3 bases for V and 2 bases for J; bases not matched to a gene: 14. CDR3 DNA: TGTGCCAGCAGCGCCCACGCCTCAAGCGGGATGGCCTACAATGAGCAGTTCTTC. It codes for CASSAHASSGMAYNEQFF.

This clonotype showed up many times. The chain carries TRBV11-3 and TRBJ2-1, with 8 bases matching TRBD2. This CDR3 has 14 residues. With V trimmed by 5 bases and J by 4 bases, 4 bases remained unmatched. Germline V gene lookup returns CDR1 SGHNT and CDR2 YENEEA. For the CDR3, the DNA is TGTGCCAGCAGCGCCCGGGAGGGATACAATGAGCAGTTCTTC. Translating gives CASSAREGYNEQFF.

This clonotype was counted ten times or more. The chain uses TRBV30 and TRBJ1-1, with unresolved D. In germline, CDR1 is GTSNPN, CDR2 SVGIG (reference sequence). The CDR3 extends over 13 amino acids. V was shortened by 0 bases and J by 3 bases, with 8 bases between the two germline ends. Written as DNA, the CDR3 is TGTGCCTGGAGTGTTTCGGGATACACTGAAGCTTTCTTT. It is translated as CAWSVSGYTEAFF.

The rearrangement uses TRBV7-8 and TRBJ1-5, with a weak D call TRBD1 (5 bases). There are 14 residues in the CDR3. The germline V and J ends were trimmed by 6 bases and 4 bases, with 13 bases remaining between them. CDR1 SGHVS and CDR2 FQNEAQ come from the germline V gene. CDR3 DNA sequence: TGTGCCAGCAGACTGAAGGGACGGAATCAGCCCCAGCATTTT. Translated, it gives CASRLKGRNQPQHF.